The 12 T cell receptor beta chains below all came from one sample that was sequenced in a study of T cell responses to AZD1222 COVID-19 vaccine. Using immunoSEQ multiplex PCR, the repertoire was profiled, and TCRdb retains in-frame clones only, with some absent. The data contain fewer than 90,000 clones, approximately 91% of them seen just once; the ten biggest clones take up approximately 10%. Specimen: peripheral blood, collected on day 0 of AZD1222 vaccination. The source is an adult in good health.

The V and J genes are TRBV6-5 and TRBJ1-1, with a possible D match to TRBD1 (5 bases). Germline V gene data show CDR1 as MNHEY and CDR2 as SVGAGI. The CDR3 sequence is 13 residues long. Trimming removed 6 bases from V and 3 bases from J, with 11 bases in between. CDR3 sequence (DNA): TGTGCCAGCAGCTATGAGGGGCACACTGAAGCTTTCTTT. Protein: CASSYEGHTEAFF.

The rearrangement joins TRBV7-2 to TRBJ1-2, with a weak D call TRBD1 (5 bases). Germline V gives CDR1 SGHTA, CDR2 FQGNSA. The CDR3 loop spans 13 amino acids. V was shortened by 4 bases and J by 7 bases, with 13 bases between the two germline ends. CDR3 DNA sequence: TGTGCCAGCAGCTCCTCCGGGGCCGTTGGCTACACCTTC. Translated: CASSSSGAVGYTF.

This clone was seen only once. The chain couples TRBV5-4 to TRBJ2-4; D is unclear. Germline V gene data show CDR1 as SGHNT and CDR2 as YYREEE (reference sequence). The V and J ends lost 1 base and 0 bases respectively, with 5 bases between them. This CDR3 region has 14 residues. The CDR3, as DNA: TGTGCCAGCAGCTTGTTTATAGCCAAAAACATTCAGTACTTC. As protein: CASSLFIAKNIQYF.

The genes are TRBV20-1 and TRBJ2-3; TRBD2 matches 11 bases. The CDR3 has 16 amino acids. In germline, CDR1 is DFQATT, CDR2 SNEGSKA (reference sequence). The J segment lost 2 bases and the V segment lost 3 bases, leaving 7 bases of the junction unmatched. The DNA of the CDR3 is TGCAGTGCTAGTCGACTAGCGGGGAGAGACACAGATACGCAGTATTTT. This translates into CSASRLAGRDTDTQYF.

This clone was picked up one time. J is TRBJ2-1 and V is TRBV6-5; 11 bases match TRBD2. CDR1 is MNHEY, CDR2 SVGAGI, per germline. The CDR3 contains 15 residues. Losses at the gene ends were 2 bases for V and 5 bases for J; bases not matched to a gene: 2. Written as DNA, the CDR3 is TGTGCCAGCAGTTACCTAGCGGGGGGTAACAATGAGCAGTTCTTC. Translation gives CASSYLAGGNNEQFF.

This rearrangement joins TRBV7-2 to TRBJ2-5, with TRBD2 matching over 7 bases. Germline V CDR1 and CDR2: SGHTA, FQGNSA. This CDR3 is built from 15 residues. V was clipped by 5 bases and J by 5 bases; unmatched bases: 11. The CDR3 region is CASSPPGLGGETQYF. CDR3 nucleotides: TGTGCCAGCAGCCCCCCGGGCCTCGGGGGGGAGACCCAGTACTTC.

The chain is built from TRBV30 and TRBJ1-4, with 10 positions matching TRBD1. The CDR3 is 13 amino acids. V lost 0 bases to trimming and J lost 13 bases; unmatched junction nucleotides: 5. Germline assignment: CDR1 GTSNPN and CDR2 SVGIG (reference sequence). CDR3 residues: CAWSVGDRGRLFF. DNA of the CDR3: TGTGCCTGGAGTGTTGGGGACAGGGGAAGACTGTTTTTT.

The chain employs TRBV9 and TRBJ2-3; unclear D gene. Germline V CDR1 and CDR2: SGDLS, YYNGEE. The V end lost 5 bases, the J end lost 4 bases, and 8 bases lay between the germline ends. CDR3 size: 12 residues. CDR3 nucleotide sequence: TGTGCCAGCAGTGTGGGGTCAGATACGCAGTATTTT. Translation gives CASSVGSDTQYF.

The CDR3 coding sequence is TGTGCCAGCAGCTTCAGGCCGGGCAGCGGGGAGGGGGTCAATGAGCAGTTCTTC. Translation gives CASSFRPGSGEGVNEQFF. This chain joins TRBV7-6 and TRBJ2-1; D may be TRBD2 (7 bases). This CDR3 comprises 18 residues. Germline V gene lookup returns CDR1 SGHVS and CDR2 FNYEAQ. The V end lost 3 bases, the J end lost 6 bases, and 24 bases lay between the germline ends.

The CDR3 spells CASSEGRETQYF. DNA of the CDR3: TGTGCCAGCAGCGAGGGGAGGGAGACCCAGTACTTC. V and J are TRBV5-6 and TRBJ2-5; D may be TRBD2 (6 bases). CDR3 size: 12 residues. Germline CDR1 SGHDT, CDR2 YYEEEE. Trimming took 4 bases from V and 5 from J, leaving 9 bases between them.

The chain combines TRBV5-1 with TRBJ2-2; D unclear. V lost 2 bases, J lost 0 bases, and 8 bases lay in between. The CDR3 covers 15 residues. Germline CDR1 SGHRS, CDR2 YFSETQ. The CDR3 spells CASSFGPSNTGELFF. CDR3 nucleotide sequence: TGCGCCAGCAGCTTTGGACCATCGAACACCGGGGAGCTGTTTTTT.

This clone has a handful of counts. The CDR3 DNA reads TGTGCCAGCTCACTCCGGGACCGGCGTGATAATTCACCCCTCCACTTT. This encodes CASSLRDRRDNSPLHF. This chain uses TRBV18 with TRBJ1-6; D possibly corresponds to TRBD1 (5 bases). The CDR3 length is 16 residues. Trimming removed 4 bases at V and 5 bases at J, with 15 bases between. Germline CDR1 reads KGHSH; CDR2 reads LQKENI.